The clone carrying this TCR beta chain has only one observation. This specimen comes from a study of blood T cell repertoires in COVID-19. Study-level background: Samples of COVID-19 (acute and convalescent) were obtained from the United States, Italy and Spain. T cells, B-cell-depleted T cells, or PBMCs supplied cDNA or gDNA.

As handled by the study authors: Amplifying reference gene primers gave estimates of nucleated cell counts. The table came from immunoSEQ multiplex PCR; TCRdb's copy has only in-frame clones and leaves some out. For V, J and clone size, that table is used; D and trimming come from the DNA. The sample consists of under 60,000 clones, around four fifths of them appearing once. V was trimmed by 2 bases and J by 2 bases, leaving 8 bases between them. Per germline, CDR1 SGHTA and CDR2 FQGNSA. The CDR3 has 14 amino acids. The sequence was obtained from a human donor in a cohort sampled during active COVID-19. Sequencing used peripheral blood. V usage is TRBV7-2 and J usage is TRBJ2-3, with D unclear. The CDR3 nucleotides are TGTGCCAGCAGCTTACGTCAGATCACAGATACGCAGTATTTT. This gives the protein CASSLRQITDTQYF.